The rows below give T cell receptor beta chains drawn from one sample of a study of blood T cell repertoires in COVID-19. Sequenced by immunoSEQ multiplex PCR; TCRdb stores in-frame clones only, minus some. The sample records more than 300,000 clones, around 89% being singletons. The sample comprised PBMCs or T cells enriched from blood (not recorded which). The receptors stem from a woman between 18 and 29 years old who had recovered from COVID-19. Each CDR3 is given with its conserved first and last residue. The D gene is left open where the match is weak. Some rows mark clone size as missing; the rest say once, few, many or name a class of expanded clone.

j_call,clone_size,d_call,v_call,cdr3_aa,cdr3_nt
TRBJ1-1,.,.,TRBV2,CASTRDTTVNTEAFF,TGTGCCAGCACGAGGGACACTACCGTGAACACTGAAGCTTTCTTT
TRBJ2-1,.,TRBD2,TRBV6-2/TRBV6-3,CASSYSIAGGIFRDYNEQFF,TGTGCCAGCAGTTACTCGATAGCGGGCGGAATTTTCCGGGACTACAATGAGCAGTTCTTC
TRBJ1-5,.,.,TRBV11-2,CASSLDPAGPQHF,TGTGCCAGCAGCTTGGATCCCGCGGGGCCCCAGCATTTT
TRBJ1-2,.,.,TRBV28,CASSPTGLAYGYTF,TGTGCCAGCAGTCCCACGGGGTTGGCCTATGGCTACACCTTC
TRBJ1-2,.,TRBD1,TRBV3-1/TRBV3-2,CASSPQGAKGYTF,TGTGCCAGCAGTCCACAGGGGGCAAAGGGCTACACCTTC
TRBJ2-7,.,.,TRBV7-2,CASSPDRGGNEQYF,TGTGCCAGCAGCCCAGACAGGGGAGGGAACGAGCAGTACTTC
TRBJ1-6,.,.,TRBV6-5,CASSLRGKSYNSPLHF,TGTGCCAGCAGTTTGAGGGGGAAATCCTATAATTCACCCCTCCACTTT
TRBJ1-3,.,TRBD1,TRBV7-8,CASSLGTGWNTIYF,TGTGCCAGCAGCTTAGGGACAGGATGGAACACCATATATTTT
TRBJ1-5,.,.,TRBV10-2,CASSPGNQPQHF,TGCGCCAGCAGCCCAGGGAATCAGCCCCAGCATTTT
TRBJ1-1,.,.,TRBV4-1,CASSQGQIMNTEAFF,TGCGCCAGCAGCCAAGGACAGATCATGAACACTGAAGCTTTCTTT
TRBJ2-2,.,.,TRBV7-3,CASSLTGHLTGELFF,TGTGCCAGCAGCTTAACAGGACACCTCACCGGGGAGCTGTTTTTT
TRBJ2-1,.,TRBD2,TRBV11-2,CASSTQPAGGPSYNEQFF,TGTGCCAGCAGCACACAACCAGCGGGGGGGCCCTCCTACAATGAGCAGTTCTTC
TRBJ1-1,.,.,TRBV19,CASSIGGGSTEAFF,TGTGCCAGTAGTATTGGGGGGGGGAGCACTGAAGCTTTCTTT
TRBJ1-2,.,.,TRBV9,CASSVAGEQHGYTF,TGTGCCAGCAGCGTAGCTGGAGAACAACATGGCTACACCTTC
TRBJ1-4,.,TRBD1,TRBV4-3,CASSSSTGAVDEKLFF,TGCGCCAGCAGCTCGAGCACAGGGGCGGTGGATGAAAAACTGTTTTTT
TRBJ1-1,.,.,TRBV19,CASTYLGGWNTEAFF,TGTGCCAGTACTTATTTAGGAGGATGGAACACTGAAGCTTTCTTT
TRBJ2-7,.,TRBD1,TRBV14,CASSPWTGGYSYEQYF,TGTGCCAGCAGCCCTTGGACAGGGGGCTATTCCTACGAGCAGTACTTC
TRBJ1-2,.,.,TRBV5-8,CASSLVQANYGYTF,TGTGCCAGCAGCTTGGTACAGGCTAACTATGGCTACACCTTC
TRBJ1-1,.,TRBD1,TRBV27,CASSPGTGGMNTEAFF,TGTGCCAGCAGTCCTGGGACAGGGGGGATGAACACTGAAGCTTTCTTT
TRBJ1-1,.,.,TRBV28,CASSLPQGIWNTEAFF,TGTGCCAGCAGTTTACCCCAGGGAATTTGGAACACTGAAGCTTTCTTT
TRBJ2-7,few,.,TRBV21-1,CASSKVRGGITYEQYF,TGTGCCAGCAGCAAAGTAAGGGGGGGCATCACCTACGAGCAGTACTTC
TRBJ1-3,.,.,TRBV13,CASSLASGNTIYF,TGTGCCAGCAGCTTAGCATCTGGAAACACCATATATTTT
TRBJ1-6,.,.,TRBV18,CASSPRDSRNSPLHF,TGTGCCAGCTCACCACGTGACAGTAGAAATTCACCCCTCCACTTT
TRBJ2-2,once,.,TRBV3-1/TRBV3-2,CASSQGALASGGELFF,TGTGCCAGCAGCCAAGGAGCATTAGCGTCCGGCGGGGAGCTGTTTTTT
TRBJ2-1,.,TRBD2,TRBV9,CASSALAGGNRYNEQFF,TGTGCCAGCAGCGCCTTAGCGGGGGGGAATCGCTACAATGAGCAGTTCTTC
TRBJ1-3,.,TRBD1,TRBV2,CASRAGGRTGNTIYF,TGTGCCAGCAGAGCAGGGGGCAGGACTGGAAACACCATATATTTT
TRBJ1-1,.,.,TRBV7-6,CASSPRGSRGFTEAFF,TGTGCCAGCAGCCCCAGGGGCTCTCGAGGATTTACTGAAGCTTTCTTT
TRBJ2-3,few,TRBD1,TRBV7-6,CASSLADREVPDTQYF,TGTGCCAGCAGCTTAGCCGACAGGGAAGTCCCAGATACGCAGTATTTT
TRBJ2-7,.,TRBD2,TRBV10-1,CASSESKVAGVSEQYF,TGCGCCAGCAGTGAGTCTAAAGTAGCGGGGGTTTCCGAGCAGTACTTC
TRBJ2-6,.,TRBD1,TRBV19,CASSDRTGGKSGANVLTF,TGTGCCAGTAGTGATCGGACAGGGGGCAAGTCTGGGGCCAACGTCCTGACTTTC
TRBJ2-7,few,.,TRBV5-4,CASSLSPRANEQYF,TGTGCCAGCAGCTTGTCACCCAGGGCCAACGAGCAGTACTTC
TRBJ1-1,.,TRBD1,TRBV6-7,CASTSWGQGLLDTEAFF,TGTGCCAGCACCAGCTGGGGACAGGGGCTATTGGACACTGAAGCTTTCTTT
TRBJ1-5,.,.,TRBV2,CASNKGDLDQPQHF,TGTGCCAGCAACAAGGGGGACCTCGATCAGCCCCAGCATTTT
TRBJ1-5,.,TRBD1,TRBV19,CASRTWTGPQPQHF,TGTGCCAGTAGAACGTGGACAGGGCCTCAGCCCCAGCATTTT
TRBJ2-2,few,TRBD1,TRBV10-3,CAIMGQANGELFF,TGTGCCATCATGGGACAGGCTAACGGGGAGCTGTTTTTT